A selection of T cell receptor beta chains follows, all from one sample in a study of blood T cell repertoires in COVID-19. Profiling relied on immunoSEQ multiplex PCR, and the TCRdb table lists in-frame clones only, not all of them. This table has fewer than 300,000 clones, around 86% appearing once. The sample taken for sequencing was PBMCs or T cells enriched from blood (not recorded which). All receptors come from a man younger than 35 who had recovered from COVID-19. CDR3s include the opening cysteine and the closing phenylalanine or tryptophan. A D gene is named only where the DNA matches it firmly. A clone size is listed for some rows: how often the clone was seen (once, few, many), or a class if it is expanded.

d_gene	v_gene	abundance	j_gene	CDR3aa	CDR3nt
TRBD2	TRBV6-5	-	TRBJ2-7	CAIQGEREDQYEQYF	TGTGCCATCCAGGGTGAGCGGGAAGATCAGTACGAGCAGTACTTC
TRBD2	TRBV7-9	few	TRBJ2-3	CASSQLVLREADTQYF	TGTGCCAGCAGCCAATTGGTCCTACGGGAGGCAGATACGCAGTATTTT
-	TRBV18	once	TRBJ1-5	CASSPGPGDQPQHF	TGTGCCAGCTCACCGGGTCCGGGGGATCAGCCCCAGCATTTT
TRBD1	TRBV2	-	TRBJ2-1	CASWDSTYNEQFF	TGTGCCAGCTGGGACAGTACCTACAATGAGCAGTTCTTC
-	TRBV12-3/TRBV12-4	-	TRBJ2-7	CASSLIGDEQYF	TGTGCCAGCAGTTTAATAGGGGACGAGCAGTACTTC
-	TRBV20-1	-	TRBJ2-1	CSALIYNEQFF	TGCAGTGCTCTTATATACAATGAGCAGTTCTTC
-	TRBV5-4	few	TRBJ1-1	CASSFGEMNTEAFF	TGTGCCAGCAGTTTTGGAGAAATGAACACTGAAGCTTTCTTT
-	TRBV5-4	-	TRBJ2-2	CASSPSFPNTGELFF	TGTGCCAGCAGCCCCTCCTTCCCGAACACCGGGGAGCTGTTTTTT
-	TRBV18	-	TRBJ1-4	CASSPSRGASGEKLFF	TGTGCCAGCTCACCCTCCCGCGGGGCGTCAGGTGAAAAACTGTTTTTT
TRBD1	TRBV7-7	-	TRBJ1-5	CASSLLAGGQSNQPQHF	TGTGCTAGCAGCTTATTGGCAGGGGGGCAAAGCAATCAGCCCCAGCATTTT
-	TRBV11-2	-	TRBJ2-2	CASSLDQSGELFF	TGTGCCAGCAGCTTAGATCAGTCCGGGGAGCTGTTTTTT
TRBD1	TRBV24-1	few	TRBJ2-2	CATGTGEDTGELFF	TGTGCCACCGGGACAGGGGAGGACACCGGGGAGCTGTTTTTT
-	TRBV3-1/TRBV3-2	-	TRBJ2-1	CASSQDMKQAYNEQFF	TGTGCCAGCAGCCAAGATATGAAGCAGGCCTACAATGAGCAGTTCTTC
-	TRBV6-5	few	TRBJ1-1	CASSYGGSMNTEAFF	TGTGCCAGCAGTTACGGGGGCAGTATGAACACTGAAGCTTTCTTT
-	TRBV18	-	TRBJ1-2	CASSPPLDYGYTF	TGTGCCAGCTCACCTCCCCTCGACTATGGCTACACCTTC
-	TRBV5-6	-	TRBJ2-7	CASSGTLPGYEQYF	TGTGCCAGCAGCGGGACACTGCCAGGCTACGAGCAGTACTTC
TRBD2	TRBV4-1	-	TRBJ2-7	CASSQVPGGNYYEQYF	TGCGCCAGCAGCCAGGTTCCGGGGGGGAATTACTACGAGCAGTACTTC
TRBD1	TRBV24-1	-	TRBJ2-6	CATSDPGTVVSSGANVLTF	TGTGCCACCAGTGACCCGGGGACAGTCGTCTCCTCTGGGGCCAACGTCCTGACTTTC
TRBD1	TRBV9	-	TRBJ2-1	CASSVGTGRNEQFF	TGTGCCAGCAGCGTAGGGACAGGCCGGAATGAGCAGTTCTTC
TRBD1	TRBV7-9	-	TRBJ1-1	CASSFPTGDATEAFF	TGTGCCAGCAGCTTCCCAACAGGGGATGCCACTGAAGCTTTCTTT
TRBD1	TRBV5-4	-	TRBJ2-1	CASSLGDRVMHEQFF	TGTGCCAGCAGCTTGGGAGACAGGGTGATGCATGAGCAGTTCTTC
TRBD2	TRBV27	-	TRBJ2-3	CASFTSGDTDTQYF	TGTGCCAGCTTTACTAGCGGGGACACAGATACGCAGTATTTT
-	TRBV7-9	-	TRBJ1-1	CASSLRAGVQNTEAFF	TGTGCCAGCAGCTTGAGGGCCGGCGTTCAGAACACTGAAGCTTTCTTT
TRBD2	TRBV11-2	-	TRBJ2-1	CASSQGLAGVVYNEQFF	TGTGCCAGCAGCCAGGGACTAGCGGGAGTCGTATACAATGAGCAGTTCTTC
TRBD2	TRBV5-5	once	TRBJ2-7	CASSGGEPTYEQYF	TGTGCCAGCAGCGGGGGGGAACCCACCTACGAGCAGTACTTC
TRBD1	TRBV5-1	once	TRBJ1-3	CASSSGQGSGNTIYF	TGCGCCAGCAGCTCGGGACAGGGATCTGGAAACACCATATATTTT
-	TRBV19	-	TRBJ1-3	CASSIHTSGAGNTIYF	TGTGCCAGTAGTATCCACACGTCAGGGGCTGGAAACACCATATATTTT
TRBD1	TRBV24-1	-	TRBJ1-2	CATSPDRGYGYTF	TGTGCCACCAGTCCGGACAGGGGGTACGGCTACACCTTC
-	TRBV24-1	-	TRBJ1-2	CATSDSVGPSTYGYTF	TGTGCCACCAGTGACTCTGTTGGGCCGTCTACCTATGGCTACACCTTC
-	TRBV6-1	-	TRBJ2-7	CASSEREQTYEQYF	TGTGCCAGCAGTGAGCGGGAACAGACCTACGAGCAGTACTTC
-	TRBV7-9	-	TRBJ1-2	CASSPSGGHDYGYTF	TGTGCCAGCAGCCCCTCCGGGGGGCACGACTATGGCTACACCTTC
TRBD2	TRBV7-3	once	TRBJ2-2	CASSLPGAGANTGELFF	TGTGCCAGCAGCCTACCCGGGGCGGGGGCGAACACCGGGGAGCTGTTTTTT
TRBD1	TRBV11-3	once	TRBJ1-5	CASSLDNNRGRPGSNQPQHF	TGTGCCAGCAGCTTAGATAATAACAGGGGGCGCCCCGGAAGCAATCAGCCCCAGCATTTT
-	TRBV15	-	TRBJ1-4	CATSRDGRAQLNEKLFF	TGTGCCACCAGCAGAGATGGGCGTGCACAGCTTAATGAAAAACTGTTTTTT
TRBD1	TRBV30	once	TRBJ1-2	CAWSVQGTSWCAF	TGTGCCTGGAGTGTACAGGGGACCTCATGGTGTGCCTTC
-	TRBV11-2	once	TRBJ1-6	CASSLIQVDVNSPLHF	TGTGCCAGCAGCTTAATCCAGGTCGATGTGAATTCACCCCTCCACTTT
TRBD1	TRBV4-1	once	TRBJ2-7	CASSQAPLTGIYEQYF	TGCGCCAGCAGCCAAGCCCCTCTGACAGGGATCTACGAGCAGTACTTC
TRBD1	TRBV6-5	-	TRBJ2-6	CASRTGGSGANVLTF	TGTGCCAGCAGGACAGGGGGCTCTGGGGCCAACGTCCTGACTTTC
-	TRBV7-2	-	TRBJ1-3	CASTQSVGAFTNTIYF	TGTGCCAGCACTCAATCGGTGGGGGCTTTCACAAACACCATATATTTT
-	TRBV3-1/TRBV3-2	-	TRBJ2-7	CASSQARELVEQYF	TGTGCCAGCAGCCAAGCGCGGGAATTGGTCGAGCAGTACTTC
-	TRBV19	-	TRBJ1-3	CASSIGVSGNTIYF	TGTGCCAGTAGTATCGGGGTTTCTGGAAACACCATATATTTT
TRBD1	TRBV28	-	TRBJ1-1	CASSTFTGGNTEAFF	TGTGCCAGCAGTACATTTACAGGGGGGAACACTGAAGCTTTCTTT
-	TRBV27	-	TRBJ2-3	CASSSTGPTDTQYF	TGTGCCAGCAGTTCGACAGGCCCCACAGATACGCAGTATTTT
TRBD1	TRBV10-3	-	TRBJ2-7	CAIRPGTGTYEQYF	TGTGCCATCAGACCCGGGACAGGGACCTACGAGCAGTACTTC
TRBD1	TRBV14	-	TRBJ1-5	CASSTTPDRENQPQHF	TGTGCCAGCAGCACAACGCCTGACAGGGAGAATCAGCCCCAGCATTTT
-	TRBV27	-	TRBJ2-7	CASSLWGGEQYF	TGTGCCAGCAGTTTATGGGGCGGCGAGCAGTACTTC
-	TRBV19	-	TRBJ1-5	CASSIDRFGLGQHF	TGTGCCAGTAGTATAGATAGGTTCGGACTCGGCCAGCATTTT
TRBD1	TRBV29-1	-	TRBJ1-2	CSVGDRNYGYTF	TGCAGCGTTGGGGACAGGAACTATGGCTACACCTTC